These 17 T cell receptor beta chains came from one sample sequenced in a study of vaccination and CD4 T cells after COVID-19. What these receptors recognize is not known. As for treatment: roughly ten-day PBMC culture with coronavirus spike peptide pools or control peptides (ViraFEST assay). Cultured CD4+ T cells had their DNA profiled by the Oncomine TCR Beta short-read assay. MiXCR, applied by TCRdb to the PCR reads, yields one record per CDR3 protein. The sample records 25,000 to 30,000 distinct CDR3 sequences, about 66% being singletons. The sample was CD4+ T cells from blood, cultured in vitro, taken after SARS-CoV-2 vaccination. All receptors come from a human donor who received a COVID-19 vaccine.

V usage is TRBV6-1 and J usage is TRBJ2-3; 15 bases map to TRBD2. V shed 5 bases, J shed 0 bases, and the junction held 6 bases outside the gene matches. Germline V gives CDR1 MNHNS, CDR2 SASEGT. This CDR3 has 18 amino acids. The CDR3, as DNA: TGTGCCAGCAGTAACCCGGGACTAGCGGGGGGAAGCACAGATACGCAGTATTTT. Translation: CASSNPGLAGGSTDTQYF.

The rearrangement joins TRBV5-1 to TRBJ2-3; no reliable D call. Trimming left V 0 bases short and J 6 bases short, with 11 bases between. The CDR3 runs to 14 residues. Germline lookup yields CDR1 SGHRS and CDR2 YFSETQ. The DNA of the CDR3 is TGCGCCAGCAGCTTGGACGGGCGCCGCGATACGCAGTATTTT. Translated, it gives CASSLDGRRDTQYF.

For this clonotype: At one end the junction does not follow the germline gene, possibly because of a read error. The chain carries TRBV2 and TRBJ2-5; no reliable D call. Per germline, CDR1 SNHLY and CDR2 FYNNEI. The CDR3 contains 14 residues. The CDR3 region is CASSDNGYQATQYF. For the CDR3, the DNA is TGTGCCAGCAGTGATAATGGTTACCAAGCGACCCAGTACTTC.

The chain recombines TRBV2 with TRBJ1-2; D not resolved. Trimming pared 2 bases from V and 5 bases from J, leaving 27 bases between. The CDR3 is 19 amino acids. Germline CDR1 reads SNHLY; CDR2 reads FYNNEI. As DNA, the CDR3 is TGTGCCAGCAGTGAATCATCCGATCAGTTAGGCGACTTTAGTTATGGCTACACCTTC. This encodes CASSESSDQLGDFSYGYTF.

This clonotype was counted only a few times. The V gene is TRBV6-1, the J gene TRBJ1-2, with 10 bases lining up with TRBD1. Germline CDR1 MNHNS, CDR2 SASEGT. Unmatched junction bases numbered 8, after V lost 5 bases and J lost 8 bases. The length of the CDR3 is 14 residues. The CDR3 loop reads CASSPGTGVIGYTF. CDR3 in DNA: TGTGCCAGCAGTCCCGGGACAGGGGTAATCGGCTACACCTTC.

This chain joins TRBV7-2 and TRBJ2-6; D not certain. Trimming pared 4 bases from V and 0 bases from J, leaving 10 bases between. Germline assignment: CDR1 SGHTA and CDR2 FQGNSA. The CDR3 length is 16 residues. The CDR3 region has the DNA TGTGCCAGCAGCTGGATGGCCGCCTCTGGGGCCAACGTCCTGACTTTC. Translation gives CASSWMAASGANVLTF.

In this sample, this clonotype turned up once. The genes are TRBV2 and TRBJ2-1; TRBD2 agrees at 7 bases. Per germline, CDR1 SNHLY and CDR2 FYNNEI. The CDR3 sequence is 14 residues long. The ends lost 5 bases at V and 8 bases at J; junction bases unmatched: 9. The CDR3 DNA reads as TGTGCCAGCAGTCTCGGACTAGTGGGCTATGAGCAGTTCTTC. Residues: CASSLGLVGYEQFF.

J is TRBJ1-5 and V is TRBV30; D gene uncertain. The CDR3 contains 14 residues. Per the germline V gene, CDR1 is GTSNPN and CDR2 is SVGIG (reference sequence). Trimming stripped 1 base from V and 6 bases from J, with 13 bases between. CDR3 region: CAWSGARVTQPQHF. The CDR3 nucleotides read TGTGCCTGGAGTGGGGCGCGAGTCACTCAGCCCCAGCATTTT.

This clonotype came up a few times. This chain links TRBV6-1 with TRBJ1-5, with TRBD1 matching 8 bases. The CDR3 runs 15 residues. The germline gives CDR1 MNHNS, CDR2 SASEGT. V shed 7 bases and J 0 bases; nucleotides not matched to a gene: 5. The chain's CDR3 is CASIWTGYSNQPQHF. The CDR3 DNA is TGTGCCAGCATTTGGACAGGGTATAGCAATCAGCCCCAGCATTTT.

CDR3 in amino acids: CASSPIGHGSTDTQYF. In nucleotides, the CDR3 is TGTGCCAGTAGTCCCATCGGACACGGAAGCACAGATACGCAGTATTTT. V is TRBV19 and J is TRBJ2-3, with D possibly matching TRBD1 (5 bases). Trimming cost V 5 bases and J 0 bases, with 15 bases left between them. The CDR3 spans 16 residues. CDR1 and CDR2 (germline): LNHDA, SQIVND (reference sequence).

The genes are TRBV15 and TRBJ1-5; D perhaps matches TRBD1 (5 bases). Germline CDR1 LNHNV, CDR2 YYDKDF (reference sequence). The length of the CDR3 is 15 residues. The ends were cut back, 0 bases at V and 3 bases at J, with 9 bases in the middle. For the CDR3, the DNA is TGTGCCACCAGCAGAGAGGCAGGGCACAATCAGCCCCAGCATTTT. Translated: CATSREAGHNQPQHF.

V is TRBV30 and J is TRBJ2-5; 7 bases agree with TRBD2. After removal of 2 bases from V and 4 bases from J, the junction contained 4 bases not matched to a gene. Germline values: CDR1 GTSNPN, CDR2 SVGIG (reference sequence). The CDR3 totals 13 residues. The CDR3 bases are TGTGCCTGGAGTCCAGGGAGGGTAGAGACCCAGTACTTC. Its protein is CAWSPGRVETQYF. Drawing the rest from reference TRBV30 and TRBJ2-5, the complete variable domain is SQTIHQWPATLVQPVGSPLSLECTVEGTSNPNLYWYRQAAGRGLQLLFYSVGIGQISSEVPQNLSASRPQDRQFILSSKKLLLSDSGFYLCAWSPGRVETQYFGPGTRLLVL.

There are a few counts of this clonotype. The chain has TRBV19 and TRBJ2-2; a weak D match, TRBD2 (5 bases). Germline V gives CDR1 LNHDA, CDR2 SQIVND (reference sequence). The V end lost 5 bases, the J end lost 0 bases, and 7 bases lay between the germline ends. CDR3 length equals 14 residues. The CDR3 here is CASSPSTNTGELFF. As DNA, the CDR3 is TGTGCCAGTAGTCCTAGCACGAACACCGGGGAGCTGTTTTTT.

The J gene is TRBJ2-7, the V gene TRBV12-3 or TRBV12-4; D is tentatively TRBD1 or TRBD2 (5 bases each). The CDR3 length is 13 residues. Trimming took off 6 bases at V and 2 bases at J, with 11 bases between the two ends. This CDR3 reads CASRRDQTYEQYF. CDR3 DNA: TGTGCCAGCAGAAGGGACCAAACCTACGAGCAGTACTTC.

The chain combines TRBV24-1 with TRBJ1-2; D gene unclear. CDR3 length: 16 amino acids. Trimming took off 4 bases at V and 2 bases at J, with 16 bases between the two ends. From germline, CDR1 is KGHDR and CDR2 SFDVKD. The CDR3 is CATSDTRSLENYGYTF. The CDR3 DNA is TGTGCCACCAGTGACACACGGTCCCTGGAGAACTATGGCTACACCTTC.

This clonotype was recorded a few times. The V gene is TRBV10-1, the J gene TRBJ1-2; tentatively, D is TRBD1 (6 bases). CDR3 length: 13 amino acids. Germline assignment: CDR1 WNHNN and CDR2 SYGVQD (reference sequence). Trimming stripped 6 bases from V and 0 bases from J, with 8 bases between. DNA of the CDR3: TGCGCCAGCAGCGACAGGTCTAACTATGGCTACACCTTC. Translation: CASSDRSNYGYTF.

V and J are TRBV12-3 or TRBV12-4 and TRBJ1-2; the match to TRBD1 covers 8 bases. V shed 8 bases, J shed 4 bases, and the junction held 9 bases outside the gene matches. The CDR3 length is 14 residues. Written as DNA, the CDR3 is TGTGCCAGCGTCGGCGGACAGGGCCTCTATGGCTACACCTTC. As protein: CASVGGQGLYGYTF.